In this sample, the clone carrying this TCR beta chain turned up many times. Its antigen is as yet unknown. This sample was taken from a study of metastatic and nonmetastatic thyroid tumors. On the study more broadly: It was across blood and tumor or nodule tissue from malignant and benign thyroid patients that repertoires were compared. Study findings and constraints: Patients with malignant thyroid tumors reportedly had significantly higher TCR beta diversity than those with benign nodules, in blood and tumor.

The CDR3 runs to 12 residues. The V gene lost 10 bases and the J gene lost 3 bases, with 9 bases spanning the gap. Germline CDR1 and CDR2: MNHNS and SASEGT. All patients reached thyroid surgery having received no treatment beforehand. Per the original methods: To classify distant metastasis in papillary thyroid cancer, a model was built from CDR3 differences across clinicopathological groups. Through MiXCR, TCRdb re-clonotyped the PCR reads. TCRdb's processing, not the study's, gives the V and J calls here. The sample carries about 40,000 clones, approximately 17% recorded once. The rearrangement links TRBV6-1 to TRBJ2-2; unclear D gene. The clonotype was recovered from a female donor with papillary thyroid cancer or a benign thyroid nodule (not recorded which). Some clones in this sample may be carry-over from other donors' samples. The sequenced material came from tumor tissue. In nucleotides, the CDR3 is TGTGCCACCCACCGGGACACCGGGGAGCTGTTTTTT. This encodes CATHRDTGELFF.